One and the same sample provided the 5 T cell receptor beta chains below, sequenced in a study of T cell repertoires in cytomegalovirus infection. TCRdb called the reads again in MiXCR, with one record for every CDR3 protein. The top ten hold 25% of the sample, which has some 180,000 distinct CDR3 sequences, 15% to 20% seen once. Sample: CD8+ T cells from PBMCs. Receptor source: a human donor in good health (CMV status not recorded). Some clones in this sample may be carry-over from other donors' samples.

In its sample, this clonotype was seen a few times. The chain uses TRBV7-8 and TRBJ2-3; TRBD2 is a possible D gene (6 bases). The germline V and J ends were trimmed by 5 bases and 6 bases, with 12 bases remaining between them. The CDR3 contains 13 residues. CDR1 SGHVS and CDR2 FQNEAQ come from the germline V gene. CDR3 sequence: CASSPPREDTQYF. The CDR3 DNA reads TGTGCCAGCAGCCCCCCCCGGGAGGATACGCAGTATTTT.

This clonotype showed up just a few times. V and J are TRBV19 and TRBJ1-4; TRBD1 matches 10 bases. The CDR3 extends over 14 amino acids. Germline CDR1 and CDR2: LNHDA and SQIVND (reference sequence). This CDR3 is CATGGIETNEKLFF. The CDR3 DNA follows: TGTGCGACAGGGGGCATTGAAACTAATGAAAAACTGTTTTTT.

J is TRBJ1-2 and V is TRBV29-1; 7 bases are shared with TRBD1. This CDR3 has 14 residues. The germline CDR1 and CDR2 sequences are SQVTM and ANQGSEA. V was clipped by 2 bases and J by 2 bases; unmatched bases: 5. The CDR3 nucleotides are TGCAGCGTTGAATTTCGGGACAGCAACTATGGCTACACCTTC. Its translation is CSVEFRDSNYGYTF.

The CDR3 spells CARTRGTDTQYF. The CDR3 DNA sequence: TGTGCCCGCACTAGGGGCACAGATACGCAGTATTTT. The rearrangement uses TRBV14 and TRBJ2-3, with D possibly matching TRBD2 (5 bases). CDR1 and CDR2 (germline): SGHDN, FVKESK. CDR3 length: 12 amino acids. The ends were cut back, 11 bases at V and 1 base at J, with 10 bases in the middle.

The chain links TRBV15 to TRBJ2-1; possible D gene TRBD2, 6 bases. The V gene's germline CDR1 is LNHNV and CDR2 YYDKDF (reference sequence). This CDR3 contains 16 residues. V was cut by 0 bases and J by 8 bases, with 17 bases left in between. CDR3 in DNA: TGTGCCACCAGCAGAGATAGTAAGGCGTGGAGGGATGAGCAGTTCTTC. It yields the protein CATSRDSKAWRDEQFF.